The next 29 T cell receptor beta chains were all read from a single sample in a study of blood T cells in healthy people across ages. Then a second PCR, running roughly 6 to 12 cycles, was carried out with a sample-barcoded 5' primer and a J-beta primer mix. TCRdb re-derived calls from the 5' RACE reads in MiXCR, one entry per CDR3 protein. The table includes 590,000 or so distinct CDR3 sequences, roughly 30% detected once. The sequenced material came from blood. Source of these receptors: a woman older than 75 in good health.

This clonotype was observed many times. This sequence joins TRBV11-2 and TRBJ1-2; tentative D call: TRBD1 (5 bases). This CDR3 spans 14 amino acids. Trimming pared 5 bases from V and 5 bases from J, leaving 15 bases between. CDR1 and CDR2 from the germline V gene are SGHAT and FQNNGV. CDR3 DNA sequence: TGTGCCAGCAGCCGTTTGATTCAGGGTTATGGCTACACCTTC. This encodes CASSRLIQGYGYTF. Based on the CDR3 plus reference TRBV11-2 and TRBJ1-2, the full variable domain is EAGVAQSPRYKIIEKRQSVAFWCNPISGHATLYWYQQILGQGPKLLIQFQNNGVVDDSQLPKDRFSAERLKGVDSTLKIQPAKLEDSAVYLCASSRLIQGYGYTFGSGTRLTVV.

The V gene is TRBV6-1, the J gene TRBJ2-1; 8 bases are a match to TRBD1. Per germline, CDR1 MNHNS and CDR2 SASEGT. The CDR3 covers 18 residues. Germline trimming cut 0 bases from V and 1 base from J; bases unmatched to any gene: 8. In DNA form, the CDR3 reads TGTGCCAGCAGTGAAGCGCAGGGGCAGGGGGCTTCCTACAATGAGCAGTTCTTC. Its translation: CASSEAQGQGASYNEQFF.

With regard to this clonotype: Just one base apart from a much larger clone, this may be a read error. The rearrangement uses TRBV2 and TRBJ2-1, with D possibly matching TRBD1 (5 bases). Germline CDR1 reads SNHLY; CDR2 reads FYNNEI. Between the trimmed V and J ends, which lost 6 bases and 10 bases, there was a span of 10 bases. CDR3 length: 11 amino acids. The CDR3 sequence is CASRTEGEQFF. The CDR3 DNA reads TGTGCCAGCAGGACAGAAGGCGAGCAGTTCTTC.

This clonotype was detected ten times or more. The J gene is TRBJ2-4, the V gene TRBV7-9, with 7 bases fitting TRBD1. The V and J ends lost 4 bases and 1 base, in that order; junction bases with no gene match: 1. The CDR3 totals 14 residues. Per the germline V gene, CDR1 is SEHNR and CDR2 is FQNEAQ (reference sequence). The CDR3 nucleotides are TGTGCCAGCAGCTCACAGGGGGCCAAAAACATTCAGTACTTC. It encodes CASSSQGAKNIQYF.

CDR3 sequence reads: CASSRSGTDKSYEQYF. In DNA, the CDR3 is TGTGCCAGCAGCCGCTCCGGGACAGACAAATCCTACGAGCAGTACTTC. This rearrangement joins TRBV7-9 to TRBJ2-7, with TRBD1 identical over 7 bases. This CDR3 is built from 16 residues. V shed 5 bases and J 1 base; nucleotides not matched to a gene: 11. Germline CDR1 SEHNR, CDR2 FQNEAQ (reference sequence).

This clonotype was detected only a few times. A much larger clone sits a single nucleotide away, making a read error possible. This sequence joins TRBV10-3 and TRBJ1-6, with D uncertain. V lost 6 bases to trimming and J lost 7 bases, with 10 bases between them. CDR3 length equals 13 residues. Germline lookup yields CDR1 ENHRY and CDR2 SYGVKD. The CDR3 is CAIRDGRNSPLHF. The CDR3 DNA follows: TGTGCCATCAGGGACGGTCGAAATTCACCCCTCCACTTT.

This clonotype appeared once. This may stem from a read error, because a much larger clone lies one nucleotide away. The rearrangement links TRBV24-1 to TRBJ2-7; the D gene could be TRBD1 or TRBD2 (5 bases each). The CDR3 loop spans 15 amino acids. V lost 1 base, J lost 7 bases, and 16 bases lay in between. In germline, CDR1 is KGHDR, CDR2 SFDVKD. The CDR3 is CATSDFSRDENEQYF. For the CDR3, the DNA is TGTGCCACCAGTGATTTTAGCAGGGACGAGAATGAGCAGTACTTC.

Many counts were recorded for this clonotype. The rearrangement links TRBV6-5 to TRBJ1-5; TRBD1 aligns across 9 bases. J lost 4 bases, V lost 6 bases, and 4 bases had no gene match. CDR3 size: 14 residues. Germline V gene data show CDR1 as MNHEY and CDR2 as SVGAGI. The CDR3 nucleotides read TGTGCCAGCAGGATAGGACAGGGGAATCAGCCCCAGCATTTT. Translating it yields CASRIGQGNQPQHF.

Comment on this clonotype: Given a much more abundant clone one base away, this may be a read error. The chain employs TRBV7-2 and TRBJ1-2; 8 bases are shared with TRBD1. CDR3 length equals 15 residues. The germline gives CDR1 SGHTA, CDR2 FQGNSA. Written as DNA, the CDR3 is TGTGCCAGCAGCTCACGGACAGGGATTTATTATGGCCACACCTTC. It translates to CASSSRTGIYYGHTF.

This clonotype was seen repeatedly, ten times or more. The chain has TRBV25-1 and TRBJ2-3; tentative D call: TRBD2 (6 bases). Germline V gene lookup returns CDR1 MGHDK and CDR2 SYGVNS. This CDR3 is built from 15 residues. The V end was cut by 5 bases, the J end by 2 bases, with 14 bases between. In nucleotides, the CDR3 is TGTGCCAGCAGTACAGCGGGCGATTTCACAGATACGCAGTATTTT. It is translated as CASSTAGDFTDTQYF. Full variable domain (missing parts from reference TRBV25-1 and TRBJ2-3): EADIYQTPRYLVIGTGKKITLECSQTMGHDKMYWYQQDPGMELHLIHYSYGVNSTEKGDLSSESTVSRIRTEHFPLTLESARPSHTSQYLCASSTAGDFTDTQYFGPGTRLTVL.

This clonotype was counted at least ten times. This may be a read error, as it is one base from a much larger clone. This sequence joins TRBV18 and TRBJ2-1; D remains unclear. The J call may be wrong; the DNA end is better matched by TRBJ2-7. CDR1 is KGHSH and CDR2 is LQKENI in the germline V gene. The CDR3 length is 13 residues. The CDR3 DNA sequence: TGTGCCAGCTCACCACGGCTCTACAATGAGCAGTACTTC. Translated: CASSPRLYNEQYF.

This clonotype was counted ten times or more. At one end, the junction sequence differs from germline, possibly due to a read error. The chain employs TRBV12-3 or TRBV12-4 and TRBJ2-7; D call uncertain. The length of the CDR3 is 12 residues. The CDR3: CASTGDSYKQYF. The CDR3 DNA follows: TGTGCCAGCACCGGAGACTCCTACAAGCAGTACTTC.

This clonotype has just a few counts. The J gene is TRBJ1-2, the V gene TRBV2; perhaps TRBD1 as D (5 bases). The V end lost 2 bases, the J end lost 7 bases, and 17 bases lay between the germline ends. Germline CDR1 reads SNHLY; CDR2 reads FYNNEI. CDR3 length: 15 amino acids. CDR3 region: CASSEQGLHLGGYTF. CDR3 nucleotides: TGTGCCAGCAGTGAACAGGGACTCCACCTGGGTGGCTACACCTTC.

The chain employs TRBV7-9 and TRBJ2-3; the D is unclear. CDR1 and CDR2 (germline): SEHNR, FQNEAQ (reference sequence). V gave up 3 bases and J gave up 2 bases, with 6 bases separating them. The CDR3 contains 13 residues. The CDR3 nucleotides are TGTGCCAGCAGCTTTGGGAACACAGATACGCAGTATTTT. Translating gives CASSFGNTDTQYF.

This clonotype was seen many times. The V and J genes are TRBV29-1 and TRBJ1-1; D uncertain. CDR3 length equals 11 residues. Germline CDR1 reads SQVTM; CDR2 reads ANQGSEA. V lost 4 bases, J lost 4 bases, and 7 bases lay in between. CDR3 DNA: TGCAGCGTTGGAGGGAGCACTGAAGCTTTCTTT. Translated, it gives CSVGGSTEAFF.

V gene TRBV12-3 or TRBV12-4 combines with J gene TRBJ2-4, with no clear D. Gene TRBJ2-7 matches the end of the DNA better, so the J call may be wrong. The CDR3 has 13 amino acids. This CDR3 is CASSSSSYYEQYF. The CDR3 DNA is TGTGCCAGCAGTTCCTCAAGTTACTACGAGCAGTACTTC.

V and J are TRBV7-8 and TRBJ2-3, with TRBD1 as a possible D gene (6 bases). Germline V lookup: CDR1 SGHVS, CDR2 FQNEAQ. This CDR3 is 16 amino acids long. Trimming cost V 9 bases and J 2 bases, with 21 bases left between them. The DNA of the CDR3 is TGTGCCAGTAGGGCCCGGACAGTCAACCACACAGATACGCAGTATTTT. As protein: CASRARTVNHTDTQYF.

The chain has TRBV20-1 and TRBJ1-2; D not resolved. The germline CDR1 and CDR2 sequences are DFQATT and SNEGSKA (reference sequence). The V end lost 0 bases, the J end lost 4 bases, and 12 bases lay between the germline ends. The CDR3 runs to 14 residues. The CDR3 is CSARDPAGRYGYTF. CDR3 nucleotide sequence: TGCAGTGCTAGAGATCCGGCCGGGCGCTATGGCTACACCTTC.

Ten or more counts support this clonotype. V gene TRBV6-2 or TRBV6-3 combines with J gene TRBJ2-3; possible D gene TRBD2, 5 bases. The V gene's germline CDR1 is MNHEY and CDR2 SVGEGT. This CDR3 region has 13 residues. Between the trimmed V and J ends, which lost 0 bases and 6 bases, there was a span of 7 bases. The CDR3 bases are TGTGCCAGCAGTTACTCGGAGCGGGATACGCAGTATTTT. It is translated as CASSYSERDTQYF.

The V and J genes are TRBV6-2 or TRBV6-3 and TRBJ1-6, with a tentative D call TRBD1 (5 bases). Germline V CDR1 and CDR2: MNHEY, SVGEGT. The CDR3 is 17 residues long. Trimming took 7 bases from V and 5 from J, leaving 21 bases between them. CDR3 residues: CASNRHGGPGNNSPLHF. The CDR3, as DNA: TGTGCCAGCAACCGGCATGGGGGACCAGGAAATAATTCACCCCTCCACTTT.

This clonotype was found many times. V gene TRBV12-3 or TRBV12-4 combines with J gene TRBJ1-5; D may be TRBD1 (5 bases). The CDR3 runs to 12 residues. Trimming cost V 5 bases and J 13 bases, with 15 bases left between them. The CDR3: CASSLPPGTQHF. For the CDR3, the DNA is TGTGCCAGCAGTCTCCCCCCAGGGACTCAGCATTTT.

The chain carries TRBV20-1 and TRBJ1-5; D possibly corresponds to TRBD1 (5 bases). The CDR3 is made up of 15 amino acids. The V gene's germline CDR1 is DFQATT and CDR2 SNEGSKA (reference sequence). Trimming stripped 1 base from V and 1 base from J, with 11 bases between. CDR3 nucleotide sequence: TGCAGTGCTAGAGTAGCGGGGCACAGCAATCAGCCCCAGCATTTT. Amino acids: CSARVAGHSNQPQHF.

The chain employs TRBV28 and TRBJ2-3, with 7 bases fitting TRBD2. V shed 10 bases and J 5 bases; nucleotides not matched to a gene: 6. The CDR3 length is 12 residues. CDR1 is MDHEN and CDR2 is SYDVKM in the germline V gene. CDR3 region: CATAGARDTQYF. As DNA, the CDR3 is TGTGCCACCGCGGGAGCAAGAGATACGCAGTATTTT.

This chain uses TRBV20-1 with TRBJ1-2, with D tentatively TRBD1 (6 bases). CDR3 length: 13 amino acids. Trimming stripped 3 bases from V and 8 bases from J, with 16 bases between. Germline V gene lookup returns CDR1 DFQATT and CDR2 SNEGSKA (reference sequence). For the CDR3, the DNA is TGCAGTGCTAGTATGGCAGGGACACGGGGCTACACCTTC. It yields the protein CSASMAGTRGYTF.

This clonotype was seen a handful of times. The chain has TRBV7-9 and TRBJ1-1, with D maybe TRBD1 (5 bases). V lost 5 bases and J 6 bases, leaving 19 bases between the germline ends. Germline V gives CDR1 SEHNR, CDR2 FQNEAQ (reference sequence). The CDR3 has 15 residues. CDR3 coding DNA: TGTGCCAGCAGCCGCAACGTCGGGGGTCGCCCTGAAGCTTTCTTT. Protein sequence: CASSRNVGGRPEAFF.

This clonotype was recorded many times. The chain joins TRBV15 to TRBJ1-2; no clear D gene. Germline CDR1 is LNHNV and CDR2 is YYDKDF (reference sequence). This CDR3 region has 14 residues. V lost 1 base to trimming and J lost 4 bases, with 10 bases between them. The CDR3 DNA reads as TGTGCCACCAGCAGAGGTGGCGACCCCTATGGCTACACCTTC. This translates into CATSRGGDPYGYTF.

The chain couples TRBV5-1 to TRBJ1-4, with unresolved D. The CDR3 covers 14 residues. Trimming removed 1 base from V and 7 bases from J, with 11 bases in between. Germline loops: CDR1 SGHRS, CDR2 YFSETQ. CDR3 residues: CASSLSGKTEKLFF. The CDR3, as DNA: TGCGCCAGCAGCTTGTCCGGTAAGACTGAAAAACTGTTTTTT.

There are many counts of this clonotype. J is TRBJ2-1 and V is TRBV2; 11 nucleotides line up with TRBD2. Trimming cost V 6 bases and J 0 bases; bases outside gene matches: 19. This CDR3 is 21 amino acids long. Germline values: CDR1 SNHLY, CDR2 FYNNEI. CDR3 sequence reads: CASRVLLYGTSGFSSYNEQFF. The CDR3 nucleotides are TGTGCCAGCAGGGTGCTCTTATACGGGACTAGCGGTTTCAGCTCCTACAATGAGCAGTTCTTC.

Details on this clonotype: With a much larger clone just one base away, this may be a read error. The chain employs TRBV7-2 and TRBJ1-2; D possibly corresponds to TRBD1 (5 bases). The CDR3 has 12 amino acids. V lost 1 base to trimming and J lost 9 bases, with 9 bases between them. Germline V gives CDR1 SGHTA, CDR2 FQGNSA. The CDR3 sequence is CASSLGGTSYTF. The CDR3 region has the DNA TGTGCCAGCAGCTTAGGAGGGACCAGCTACACCTTC.